The clone carrying this T cell receptor (beta chain) has only a few counts. Antigen specificity is unknown. The data were obtained in a study of cytomegalovirus exposure and HLA in healthy donors. Study-level findings and limits: Previous analysis showed most TCR beta V segments were productive about 87% or about 30% of the time.

Germline values: CDR1 MNHEY, CDR2 SMNVEV (reference sequence). The CDR3 is 14 residues long. V was pared by 4 bases and J by 4 bases, with 13 bases between. The PCR used 60 Vbeta and 13 Jbeta primers. Here immunoSEQ multiplex PCR was the method, and the copy in TCRdb shows in-frame clones only, minus some. This table holds 65,000 to 95,000 clones, around 82% found once. This chain uses TRBV27 with TRBJ1-2; D uncertain. The TCR was taken from a middle-aged man in good health and CMV-seronegative. Sequencing used PBMCs. This chain's CDR3 is CASSWRSGIYGYTF. The CDR3 region has the DNA TGTGCCAGCAGTTGGCGCAGCGGAATCTATGGCTACACCTTC.